These 7 T cell receptor beta chains were sequenced from one sample in a study of blood T cell repertoires in COVID-19. The repertoire was sequenced with immunoSEQ multiplex PCR; TCRdb's copy has only in-frame clones and lacks some. The top ten clones hold more than 2% of a sample with under 200,000 clones, around 90% of them seen once. Sequencing used peripheral blood. The origin of the receptors is a man between 18 and 35 years old with acute or convalescent COVID-19.

This chain connects TRBV7-2 to TRBJ2-5; TRBD2 is a possible D gene (6 bases). CDR3 length equals 16 residues. The germline gives CDR1 SGHTA, CDR2 FQGNSA. Between the trimmed V and J ends, which lost 1 base and 2 bases, there was a span of 14 bases. CDR3 coding DNA: TGTGCCAGCAGCTTAGGATTAGGCGGGACTCAAGAGACCCAGTACTTC. It encodes CASSLGLGGTQETQYF.

This rearrangement joins TRBV19 to TRBJ1-2; D call uncertain. The CDR3 runs 12 residues. V lost 5 bases, J lost 10 bases, and 14 bases lay in between. CDR1 is LNHDA, CDR2 SQIVND, per germline (reference sequence). CDR3 sequence (DNA): TGTGCCAGTAGTGCAGGTTGGTCTGACTACACCTTC. Residues: CASSAGWSDYTF. The full variable domain, with the rest looked up from reference TRBV19 and TRBJ1-2, is DGGITQSPKYLFRKEGQNVTLSCEQNLNHDAMYWYRQDPGQGLRLIYYSQIVNDFQKGDIAEGYSVSREKKESFPLTVTSAQKNPTAFYLCASSAGWSDYTFGSGTRLTVV.

This sequence joins TRBV9 and TRBJ1-3; no firm D call. V gave up 3 bases and J gave up 0 bases, with 10 bases separating them. Germline-derived CDR1 and CDR2 are SGDLS and YYNGEE. There are 15 residues in the CDR3. The CDR3 DNA reads as TGTGCCAGCAGCGCCTACGAGTACTCTGGAAACACCATATATTTT. It is translated as CASSAYEYSGNTIYF.

The chain is built from TRBV27 and TRBJ2-7; no clear D. The CDR3 totals 14 residues. Trimming removed 3 bases from V and 3 bases from J, with 12 bases in between. Germline loops: CDR1 MNHEY, CDR2 SMNVEV (reference sequence). The CDR3 bases are TGTGCCAGCAGTTTGAGTTTCCAAAGCTACGAGCAGTACTTC. The encoded protein is CASSLSFQSYEQYF.

The rearrangement uses TRBV19 and TRBJ2-7; D is possibly TRBD2 (6 bases). Germline values: CDR1 LNHDA, CDR2 SQIVND (reference sequence). The CDR3 totals 17 residues. V lost 5 bases to trimming and J lost 0 bases, with 20 bases between them. DNA of the CDR3: TGTGCCAGTAGTTCCTTTACCTCCTTGGGGGGCTCCTACGAGCAGTACTTC. It specifies CASSSFTSLGGSYEQYF.

The gene calls are TRBV10-1 and TRBJ2-3; 9 nucleotides line up with TRBD2. The CDR3 runs to 16 residues. V was pared by 2 bases and J by 3 bases, with 6 bases of the junction left unmatched. The germline V gene encodes CDR1 WNHNN and CDR2 SYGVQD (reference sequence). The CDR3 is CASSEDISGRTDTQYF. DNA for the CDR3: TGCGCCAGCAGTGAGGATATTAGCGGGAGAACAGATACGCAGTATTTT.

V and J are TRBV6-5 and TRBJ1-6, with TRBD1 matching 12 bases. Trimming at V came to 6 bases and at J to 11 bases, leaving 8 bases not matched to a gene. This CDR3 spans 15 amino acids. CDR1 is MNHEY, CDR2 SVGAGI, per germline. The CDR3 DNA reads TGTGCCAGCAGCATCACCGGGACAGGGGGCGCACCCCTCCACTTT. Protein sequence: CASSITGTGGAPLHF.